These 17 T cell receptor beta chains were all obtained from the same sample, sequenced in a study of shared clonotypes between healthy human individuals. The protocol was immunoSEQ multiplex PCR, while the TCRdb copy is restricted to in-frame clones and leaves out a portion. In the table there are some 1.5 million clones, around 97% of which are singletons. The sequenced material came from naive CD4+ T cells sorted from blood. Subset indicated: CD45RA+ positively selected. The source is a man younger than 45 in good health.

Notes on this clone: Other DNA sequences in this sample translate to the same CDR3. CDR3 residues: CAWSVGLNTEAFF. The CDR3 nucleotides read TGTGCCTGGAGTGTAGGCCTTAACACTGAAGCTTTCTTT. The chain joins TRBV30 to TRBJ1-1; D is unresolved. The germline CDR1 and CDR2 sequences are GTSNPN and SVGIG (reference sequence). This CDR3 is 13 amino acids long. The V end was cut by 0 bases, the J end by 2 bases, with 7 bases between.

This clone came up once. This chain uses TRBV18 with TRBJ2-2; TRBD2 aligns across 10 bases. In germline, CDR1 is KGHSH, CDR2 LQKENI. V dropped 1 base and J dropped 1; count of bases not matched to a gene: 9. The CDR3 is 19 amino acids. The CDR3 DNA sequence: TGTGCCAGCTCACCACTGGGACTGCTAGCGGGAGAGAACACCGGGGAGCTGTTTTTT. It translates to CASSPLGLLAGENTGELFF. Drawing the rest from reference TRBV18 and TRBJ2-2, the complete variable domain is NAGVMQNPRHLVRRRGQEARLRCSPMKGHSHVYWYRQLPEEGLKFMVYLQKENIIDESGMPKERFSAEFPKEGPSILRIQQVVRGDSAAYFCASSPLGLLAGENTGELFFGEGSRLTVL.

The chain combines TRBV7-6 with TRBJ2-2; D is unclear. There are 16 residues in the CDR3. V shed 5 bases and J shed 2 bases, with 15 bases lying between them. CDR1 is SGHVS and CDR2 is FNYEAQ in the germline V gene. DNA for the CDR3: TGTGCCAGCAGCGGTAAGGCTCCTTCAAACACCGGGGAGCTGTTTTTT. Translation: CASSGKAPSNTGELFF. Together with reference TRBV7-6 and TRBJ2-2, the CDR3 gives the full variable domain: GAGVSQSPRYKVTKRGQDVALRCDPISGHVSLYWYRQALGQGPEFLTYFNYEAQQDKSGLPNDRFSAERPEGSISTLTIQRTEQRDSAMYRCASSGKAPSNTGELFFGEGSRLTVL.

This rearrangement joins TRBV6-5 to TRBJ1-1, with D tentatively TRBD1 (6 bases). V was trimmed by 2 bases and J by 1 base, leaving 14 bases between them. The CDR3 sequence is 16 residues long. Germline assignment: CDR1 MNHEY and CDR2 SVGAGI. CDR3 sequence: CASSYQYRAGNTEAFF. Here the CDR3 DNA reads TGTGCCAGCAGTTACCAGTACAGGGCCGGGAACACTGAAGCTTTCTTT.

The rearrangement uses TRBV6-6 and TRBJ1-5; no definite D call. The ends were cut back, 7 bases at V and 4 bases at J, with 20 bases in the middle. Germline loops: CDR1 MNHNY, CDR2 SVGAGI (reference sequence). The CDR3 extends over 16 amino acids. CDR3 amino acids: CASIPHLGEENQPQHF. The DNA for the CDR3 is TGTGCCAGCATTCCTCACTTGGGAGAGGAGAATCAGCCCCAGCATTTT.

This chain joins TRBV10-3 and TRBJ2-7, with a weak D call TRBD1 (5 bases). The CDR3 contains 16 residues. Germline CDR1 and CDR2: ENHRY and SYGVKD. Trimming took 6 bases from V and 6 from J, leaving 24 bases between them. CDR3 amino acids: CAISAGLSGIPREQYF. CDR3 coding DNA: TGTGCCATCAGCGCCGGTTTGTCAGGGATCCCTCGCGAGCAGTACTTC.

Notes on this clone: A much larger clone differs by one base, so this may be a read error. The chain carries TRBV2 and TRBJ2-7, with 7 bases matching TRBD1. CDR3 size: 12 residues. Germline values: CDR1 SNHLY, CDR2 FYNNEI. Losses at the gene ends were 7 bases for V and 3 bases for J; bases not matched to a gene: 3. The chain's CDR3 is CASTGTDYEQYF. CDR3 nucleotide sequence: TGTGCCAGCACTGGGACAGACTACGAGCAGTACTTC. Full variable domain (outside the CDR3, taken from reference TRBV2 and TRBJ2-7): EPEVTQTPSHQVTQMGQEVILRCVPISNHLYFYWYRQILGQKVEFLVSFYNNEISEKSEIFDDQFSVERPDGSNFTLKIRSTKLEDSAMYFCASTGTDYEQYFGPGTRLTVT.

This sequence joins TRBV9 and TRBJ2-3; 7 positions agree with TRBD2. Trimming removed 5 bases from V and 1 base from J; junction bases left unmatched: 10. The CDR3 loop spans 16 amino acids. Germline assignment: CDR1 SGDLS and CDR2 YYNGEE. CDR3 sequence reads: CASSAGGRAGTDTQYF. The CDR3 nucleotides are TGTGCCAGCAGTGCCGGGGGGAGGGCTGGCACAGATACGCAGTATTTT.

The V and J genes are TRBV10-2 and TRBJ2-7; TRBD1 aligns across 9 bases. V was pared by 3 bases and J by 5 bases, with 5 bases of the junction left unmatched. Germline assignment: CDR1 WSHSY and CDR2 SAAADI. The CDR3 contains 14 residues. The CDR3 reads CASSEQGAFHEQYF. CDR3 DNA: TGCGCCAGCAGTGAACAGGGGGCTTTCCACGAGCAGTACTTC.

A single count supports this clone. V is TRBV30 and J is TRBJ2-2; no firm D call. CDR1 and CDR2 (germline): GTSNPN, SVGIG (reference sequence). With 2 bases removed from V and 5 bases from J, the gap between germline ends came to 9 bases. CDR3 length equals 13 residues. This CDR3 reads CAWSPLLTGELFF. In nucleotides, the CDR3 is TGTGCCTGGAGTCCCCTCCTGACCGGGGAGCTGTTTTTT.

The chain is built from TRBV7-3 and TRBJ2-1; D call uncertain. Germline values: CDR1 SGHTA, CDR2 FQGTGA. The CDR3 sequence is 15 residues long. V dropped 2 bases and J dropped 3 bases, with 11 bases sitting between them. CDR3 protein: CASSLQRSLYNEQFF. CDR3 coding DNA: TGTGCCAGCAGCTTACAGCGCAGCCTCTACAATGAGCAGTTCTTC.

The chain couples TRBV6-5 to TRBJ2-7; 10 bases map to TRBD2. Unmatched junction bases numbered 7, after V lost 6 bases and J lost 2 bases. The CDR3 is made up of 15 amino acids. Germline CDR1 is MNHEY and CDR2 is SVGAGI. CDR3 in amino acids: CASRPGLADPYEQYF. The DNA of the CDR3 is TGTGCCAGCAGACCTGGACTAGCGGACCCCTACGAGCAGTACTTC.

The rearrangement uses TRBV7-6 and TRBJ1-3, with D unclear. The V end was cut by 4 bases, the J end by 0 bases, with 16 bases between. The CDR3 is 17 amino acids. Germline assignment: CDR1 SGHVS and CDR2 FNYEAQ. The CDR3 region has the DNA TGTGCCAGCAGCTCCTTGGCGGCGTCGAGCTCTGGAAACACCATATATTTT. This codes for CASSSLAASSSGNTIYF.

The J gene is TRBJ1-5, the V gene TRBV7-8; D is undetermined. CDR1 is SGHVS and CDR2 is FQNEAQ in the germline V gene. Trimming stripped 1 base from V and 0 bases from J, with 7 bases between. The CDR3 spans 15 residues. CDR3 coding DNA: TGTGCCAGCAGCTTAGTACGGGATAGCAATCAGCCCCAGCATTTT. Encoded protein: CASSLVRDSNQPQHF. The whole variable domain, filled in from reference TRBV7-8 and TRBJ1-5, reads GAGVSQSPRYKVAKRGQDVALRCDPISGHVSLFWYQQALGQGPEFLTYFQNEAQLDKSGLPSDRFFAERPEGSVSTLKIQRTQQEDSAVYLCASSLVRDSNQPQHFGDGTRLSIL.

The J gene is TRBJ2-7, the V gene TRBV27; the D gene could be TRBD1 or TRBD2 (6 bases each). The V gene lost 6 bases and the J gene lost 0 bases, with 15 bases spanning the gap. The germline CDR1 and CDR2 sequences are MNHEY and SMNVEV (reference sequence). CDR3 length equals 15 residues. The CDR3 is CASSPGGSSSYEQYF. The CDR3 bases are TGTGCCAGCAGCCCCGGGGGCTCTTCCTCCTACGAGCAGTACTTC.

The rearrangement joins TRBV5-1 to TRBJ2-1; 14 positions agree with TRBD2. Per germline, CDR1 SGHRS and CDR2 YFSETQ. The CDR3 loop spans 18 amino acids. V was pared by 4 bases and J by 0 bases, with 6 bases of the junction left unmatched. Written as DNA, the CDR3 is TGCGCCAGCAGCCCGGGACTAGCGGGAGATCACTCCTACAATGAGCAGTTCTTC. Protein: CASSPGLAGDHSYNEQFF.

This clone was seen a single time. The chain carries TRBV19 and TRBJ2-7, with TRBD1 matching over 9 bases. V trimming: 6 bases; J trimming: 3 bases; junction bases outside the gene matches: 6. Per germline, CDR1 LNHDA and CDR2 SQIVND (reference sequence). The CDR3 totals 14 residues. The CDR3 sequence: CASSYGTGIYEQYF. CDR3 coding DNA: TGTGCCAGTAGCTACGGGACAGGGATCTACGAGCAGTACTTC.